This T cell receptor (beta chain) was sequenced in a study of PD-L1 blockade in urothelial cancer (dated by TCRdb to the late 2010s). As for the study more broadly: Therapy was started around 2014 for all patients, and atezolizumab 1,200 mg was administered intravenously every 3 weeks. A median of about 140,000 T cells and some 90,000 unique TCRs was obtained from blood samples, and a median clonality of around 0.072 was observed. The study, an exploratory multi-omic analysis, examined somatic, immune and clinical correlates of response to PD-L1 blockade with atezolizumab in urothelial cancer. About nine tenths of the roughly 29 patients were identified as males with urothelial cancer of bladder origin, and a prior smoking history was reported by 18 of 29 patients. Whole exome sequencing and RNA sequencing of pretreatment tumors were performed alongside TCR sequencing in the same patients. Patients had an ECOG performance status of 0 or 1 and had received between 0 and 3 prior chemotherapy regimens. Durable clinical benefit was defined as progression-free survival longer than 6 months, and TCR features were also tested against progression-free and overall survival. Blood samples were analyzed at two time points: 3 weeks after treatment start (second dose) and 6 weeks after treatment start. Pretreatment tumor samples, along with matched peripheral blood serially collected before and after atezolizumab treatment, were subjected to TCR sequencing. Pretreatment blood TCR-seq was available for about 27 patients, at least one posttreatment blood collection was obtained for approximately 25 patients, and tumor TCR-seq was available for approximately 25 patients. Durable clinical benefit was achieved by nine patients and was not achieved by 20 patients. Broader findings and caveats from the paper: A pretreatment peripheral blood TCR clonality below the median was linked to improved progression-free and overall survival. At 3 weeks after the start of treatment, tumor-associated TCR clones in peripheral blood had expanded more in patients with durable benefit (n ≈ 24, p = 0.022). Small sample size (n ≈ 29) and many exploratory analyses mean the results are intended to be hypothesis-generating.

Synthetic TCR analog templates were spiked into each PCR so that absolute template abundance could be estimated from read counts. The immunoSEQ assay was used to amplify TCRbeta CDR3 regions from genomic DNA with bias-controlled V and J gene primers. Sequencing of rearranged TCRbeta segments was done at approximately 20X coverage. Per the original workflow: Clustering was used to correct sequencing errors, and CDR3s were annotated against IMGT to assign V, D and J genes. Out-of-frame and stop-codon sequences were excluded, and only productive TCRbeta rearrangements were used in downstream analyses. Clonality was computed as one minus Shannon entropy normalized by the log of the number of unique productive sequences. Clones differing between time points or between blood and tumor were identified using Fisher's exact test with Benjamini-Hochberg correction, with an adjusted p below 0.01 applied as the threshold. This immuneACCESS table, as held by TCRdb, lists in-frame sequences with V and J called but not all clones. Of the missing ones, under half trace to an unresolved V gene in checked studies; the others have no known cause. Clone size and the V and J calls come from that table; the DNA yielded D and trimming. The sample table shows around 40,000 clones, and around 80% are seen once. Of the sample, 13% is held by the ten largest clones.

The intended sense of this specimen's time point label: peripheral blood 6 weeks after treatment start. A total of about 31 patients with locally advanced or metastatic urothelial carcinoma, treated at Memorial Sloan Kettering on a trial protocol, made up the cohort. Peripheral blood mononuclear cells were collected pretreatment and during treatment, with between 1 and 8 total time points obtained per patient. The Qiagen DNeasy Blood extraction kit was used to purify genomic DNA from total PBMCs and tumor samples. PBMCs were collected pretreatment and during treatment and were isolated and stored as previously described. Turning to this clone: The antigen this receptor binds is unknown. The input lacks base qualities; no much larger clone sits a single base away.

Trimming takes 3 bases from V and 9 bases from J, and the germline ends sit 15 bases apart. As encoded in the germline V gene, CDR1 is SGHTA while CDR2 is FQGNSA. Counted from cysteine to phenylalanine, this CDR3 has 15 amino acids. Only the CDR3 DNA is retained, 45 bases long and in frame from the first base. The rearrangement combines TRBV7-2 with TRBJ1-6; no D gene can be assigned with confidence. The source was PBMCs, collected around atezolizumab (anti-PD-L1) treatment. The receptor comes from a man in his 60s with urothelial cancer. This receptor has the CDR3 CASSFPPTGSSPLHF. The sequenced DNA is TGTGCCAGCAGCTTTCCCCCAACCGGGAGTTCACCCCTCCACTTT. Beyond the CDR3, the reference TRBV7-2 and TRBJ1-6 genes provide the residues; the full variable domain reads: GAGVSQSPSNKVTEKGKDVELRCDPISGHTALYWYRQSLGQGLEFLIYFQGNSAPDKSGLPSDRFSAERTGGSVSTLTIQRTQQEDSAVYLCASSFPPTGSSPLHFGNGTRLTVT.